This paragraph reports one T cell receptor (beta chain). TCRdb keeps only in-frame clones here, not all; method: immunoSEQ multiplex PCR. Counted here are about 470,000 clones, roughly three quarters occurring once; the ten biggest clones make up roughly 13%. Trimming took 4 bases from V and 5 from J, leaving 11 bases between them. The CDR3 runs 13 residues. The germline V gene has CDR1 GTSNPN and CDR2 SVGIG (reference sequence). The sample belongs to a study of shared clonotypes between healthy human individuals. This chain links TRBV30 with TRBJ1-4, with a possible D match to TRBD1 (5 bases). The sequenced sample consisted of PBMCs. This sequence was found in a woman aged 40 to 50 in good health. Some clones in this sample may be carry-over from other donors' samples. CDR3 bases: TGTGCCTGGAAGGGGCAGCCCAATGAAAAACTGTTTTTT. Translated: CAWKGQPNEKLFF.